The TCR beta chain under discussion was sequenced for a study of cytomegalovirus exposure and HLA in healthy donors. The germline V gene has CDR1 MDHEN and CDR2 SYDVKM. The CDR3 length is 14 residues. With V trimmed by 8 bases and J by 4 bases, 6 bases remained unmatched. Points from the study as a whole: Per a later analysis, HLA-associated TCR beta chains showed more clonal expansion than other, equally common TCR beta chains. Within a later analysis, the majority of CMV-associated TCR beta chains appeared HLA-restricted.

Details on this clone: Its antigen is undetermined.

Healthy bone marrow donors made up the donor group. The PCR employed 60 Vbeta primers together with 13 Jbeta primers. The method was immunoSEQ multiplex PCR; TCRdb's version includes in-frame clones alone and lacks a portion of them. There are about 160,000 clones in the sample; roughly 76% occur only once, and about 1.3% lies in the top ten. This sequence was found in a man in his sixties in good health and CMV-seronegative. The material sequenced was PBMCs. The chain couples TRBV28 to TRBJ2-3; 10 bases are a match to TRBD2. In nucleotides, the CDR3 is TGTGCCAGCTCACAGCGGGGGGGCGCAGATACGCAGTATTTT. Encoded protein: CASSQRGGADTQYF.